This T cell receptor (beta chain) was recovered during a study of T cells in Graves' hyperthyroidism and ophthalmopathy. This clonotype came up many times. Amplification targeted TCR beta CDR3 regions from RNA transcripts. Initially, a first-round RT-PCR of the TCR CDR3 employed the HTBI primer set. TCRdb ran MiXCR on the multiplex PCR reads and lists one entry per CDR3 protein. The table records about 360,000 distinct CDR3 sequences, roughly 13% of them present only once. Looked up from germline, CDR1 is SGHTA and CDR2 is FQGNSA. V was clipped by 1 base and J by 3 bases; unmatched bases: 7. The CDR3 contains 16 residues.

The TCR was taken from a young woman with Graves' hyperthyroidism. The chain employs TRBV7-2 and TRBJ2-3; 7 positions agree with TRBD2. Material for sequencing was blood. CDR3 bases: TGTGCCAGCAGCTTAGTAGCGGGCACGGTGACAGATACGCAGTATTTT. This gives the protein CASSLVAGTVTDTQYF.